The 26 T cell receptor beta chains below all came from one sample that was sequenced in a study of tumor-infiltrating lymphocytes in localized non-small cell lung cancer. Profiled with immunoSEQ multiplex PCR; TCRdb holds only in-frame clones, not every one. Here the sample spans roughly 12,000 clones, just over 85% being singletons. Sequenced sample: uninvolved lung tissue not adjacent to the tumor. These receptor sequences come from a human donor with non-small cell lung cancer.

This sequence joins TRBV30 and TRBJ2-2; 8 bases agree with TRBD1. The V gene's germline CDR1 is GTSNPN and CDR2 SVGIG (reference sequence). This CDR3 has 14 residues. V lost 6 bases and J lost 7; bases outside the gene matches: 10. This chain's CDR3 is CACHDRGLGGELFF. CDR3 bases: TGTGCCTGCCACGACAGGGGTTTGGGCGGGGAGCTGTTTTTT.

The V and J genes are TRBV6-5 and TRBJ1-2; TRBD1 matches at 12 bases. Looked up from germline, CDR1 is MNHEY and CDR2 is SVGAGI. V lost 2 bases, J lost 5 bases, and 3 bases stayed unmatched. The CDR3 has 15 amino acids. This CDR3 reads CASSYPGQGAYGYTF. CDR3 DNA: TGTGCCAGCAGTTACCCGGGACAGGGGGCTTATGGCTACACCTTC.

The chain has TRBV5-1 and TRBJ2-7; 9 positions agree with TRBD2. The CDR3 runs 13 residues. Germline V gene data show CDR1 as SGHRS and CDR2 as YFSETQ. V dropped 2 bases and J dropped 4; count of bases not matched to a gene: 1. As DNA, the CDR3 is TGCGCCAGCAGCTTTAGCGGGGGTTACGAGCAGTACTTC. Amino acids: CASSFSGGYEQYF.

The chain recombines TRBV1 with TRBJ2-7; the listed D gene, TRBD2, was not tested against the DNA. TRBV1 is annotated as a pseudogene. CDR3 length equals 16 residues. CDR3 loop: CTSSQSRRVPPYEQYF. The CDR3 region has the DNA TGCACCAGCAGCCAGAGCCGGCGGGTCCCCCCCTACGAGCAGTACTTC.

The chain couples TRBV18 to TRBJ2-5; 7 bases fit TRBD1. V lost 0 bases, J lost 5 bases, and 6 bases stayed unmatched. There are 15 residues in the CDR3. Germline CDR1 reads KGHSH; CDR2 reads LQKENI. This CDR3 is CASSPPNRGWETQYF. Written as DNA, the CDR3 is TGTGCCAGCTCACCACCGAACAGGGGATGGGAGACCCAGTACTTC.

This chain joins TRBV7-9 and TRBJ1-2; possibly TRBD1 for D (5 bases). In germline, CDR1 is SEHNR, CDR2 FQNEAQ (reference sequence). CDR3 length equals 15 residues. V lost 1 base and J 0 bases, leaving 9 bases between the germline ends. The CDR3 reads CASSLEGSSNYGYTF. The DNA of the CDR3 is TGTGCCAGCAGCTTAGAGGGGTCCTCTAACTATGGCTACACCTTC.

A few counts support this clone. This sequence joins TRBV7-9 and TRBJ2-7, with 8 nucleotides matching TRBD1. Looked up from germline, CDR1 is SEHNR and CDR2 is FQNEAQ (reference sequence). This CDR3 has 16 residues. V was clipped by 2 bases and J by 6 bases; unmatched bases: 12. The CDR3 DNA reads as TGTGCCAGCAGCTTAATAGCTGGGACAGGCGTCGGCGAGCAGTACTTC. Protein product: CASSLIAGTGVGEQYF.

The CDR3 spells CASRTDSATGELFF. The CDR3 DNA follows: TGTGCCAGCAGGACGGACAGTGCCACCGGGGAGCTGTTTTTT. The gene calls are TRBV2 and TRBJ2-2; a weak D match, TRBD1 (6 bases). The V end lost 6 bases, the J end lost 4 bases, and 12 bases lay between the germline ends. The CDR3 consists of 14 residues. Germline loops: CDR1 SNHLY, CDR2 FYNNEI.

This sequence joins TRBV5-1 and TRBJ2-2; 8 bases are a match to TRBD1. The CDR3 is 16 residues long. The ends lost 4 bases at V and 0 bases at J; junction bases unmatched: 5. Germline V lookup: CDR1 SGHRS, CDR2 YFSETQ. DNA for the CDR3: TGCGCCAGCAGCATGACAGGGGCGTCGAACACCGGGGAGCTGTTTTTT. Its protein is CASSMTGASNTGELFF.

This chain uses TRBV5-1 with TRBJ1-6, with D maybe TRBD1 (5 bases). The CDR3 spans 15 residues. Trimming took 4 bases from V and 0 from J, leaving 8 bases between them. Germline V gene lookup returns CDR1 SGHRS and CDR2 YFSETQ. CDR3 amino acids: CASSRQSSYNSPLHF. DNA of the CDR3: TGCGCCAGCAGCCGACAGAGCTCCTATAATTCACCCCTCCACTTT.

This rearrangement joins TRBV5-1 to TRBJ2-3; D gene unclear. Germline V gene lookup returns CDR1 SGHRS and CDR2 YFSETQ. The CDR3 loop spans 13 amino acids. The V end was cut by 1 base, the J end by 3 bases, with 6 bases between. CDR3 sequence reads: CASSLPATDTQYF. The CDR3 DNA is TGCGCCAGCAGCTTGCCGGCTACAGATACGCAGTATTTT.

This chain connects TRBV10-2 to TRBJ1-2; D unresolved. Germline assignment: CDR1 WSHSY and CDR2 SAAADI. The V gene lost 10 bases and the J gene lost 8 bases, with 23 bases spanning the gap. This CDR3 has 14 residues. Written as DNA, the CDR3 is TGCGCCACCCTAGCCCCCCGGATCCGTGGAGGCTACACCTTC. This sequence encodes CATLAPRIRGGYTF.

The chain's CDR3 is CASSSWDRAGEQYF. DNA for the CDR3: TGTGCCAGCAGCTCCTGGGACAGGGCTGGCGAGCAGTACTTC. The V call is TRBV5-5, the J call TRBJ2-7, with 9 bases identical to TRBD1. Germline trimming cut 3 bases from V and 6 bases from J; bases unmatched to any gene: 7. The germline V gene has CDR1 SGHKS and CDR2 YYEKEE (reference sequence). The CDR3 is 14 residues long.

The J gene is TRBJ1-4, the V gene TRBV5-8; D is undetermined. V dropped 3 bases and J dropped 5 bases, with 14 bases sitting between them. Germline lookup yields CDR1 SGHTS and CDR2 YDEGEE. This CDR3 is 15 amino acids long. As DNA, the CDR3 is TGTGCCAGCAGCTCTACGGGCAGACTAAATGAAAAACTGTTTTTT. Translation gives CASSSTGRLNEKLFF.

The chain joins TRBV19 to TRBJ2-7; 11 bases align to TRBD2. The CDR3 is 14 amino acids. V lost 6 bases to trimming and J lost 3 bases; unmatched junction nucleotides: 4. CDR1 LNHDA and CDR2 SQIVND come from the germline V gene (reference sequence). CDR3 loop: CASSSSGGVYEQYF. Here the CDR3 DNA reads TGTGCCAGTAGCAGTAGCGGGGGGGTCTACGAGCAGTACTTC.

This chain joins TRBV19 and TRBJ2-7, with 8 positions matching TRBD2. The germline V gene encodes CDR1 LNHDA and CDR2 SQIVND (reference sequence). CDR3 length: 15 residues. The J segment lost 3 bases and the V segment lost 2 bases, leaving 6 bases of the junction unmatched. CDR3 sequence (DNA): TGTGCCAGTAGTATACAAGGACTAGCAAGCTACGAGCAGTACTTC. Its protein is CASSIQGLASYEQYF.

V is TRBV7-2 and J is TRBJ1-2; 9 bases are a match to TRBD1. The V gene's germline CDR1 is SGHTA and CDR2 FQGNSA. This CDR3 has 14 residues. V lost 5 bases and J lost 0; bases outside the gene matches: 1. The CDR3 spells CASSRTGANYGYTF. As DNA, the CDR3 is TGTGCCAGCAGCCGGACAGGGGCTAACTATGGCTACACCTTC.

V usage is TRBV6-5 and J usage is TRBJ1-2, with 8 positions matching TRBD1. The CDR3 is 14 amino acids. The germline V gene encodes CDR1 MNHEY and CDR2 SVGAGI. J was trimmed by 4 bases and V by 6 bases; bases with no gene match: 7. Here the CDR3 DNA reads TGTGCCAGCAGCTCATCAGGGGGCGGCTATGGCTACACCTTC. This translates into CASSSSGGGYGYTF.

The chain joins TRBV30 to TRBJ1-3, with no clear D. Germline assignment: CDR1 GTSNPN and CDR2 SVGIG (reference sequence). V was cut by 4 bases and J by 2 bases, with 3 bases left in between. This CDR3 region has 11 residues. CDR3 loop: CAWNTGNTIYF. The CDR3 DNA is TGTGCCTGGAACACTGGAAACACCATATATTTT.

A remark on this clone: No DNA is shown, since the ends of the CDR3 on it are uncertain; the CDR3 is the one TCRdb lists. The genes are TRBV30 and TRBJ1-2. Germline-derived CDR1 and CDR2 are GTSNPN and SVGIG (reference sequence). The CDR3 is 15 amino acids long, termini counted. CDR3 residues: CASSILRARGGGYTF.

The chain employs TRBV4-1 and TRBJ1-2, with unresolved D. In germline, CDR1 is MGHRA, CDR2 YSYEKL. The CDR3 length is 14 residues. With 3 bases removed from V and 8 bases from J, the gap between germline ends came to 16 bases. The CDR3 nucleotides read TGCGCCAGCAGCCAGACCGGGCCACGGAGGGGCTACACCTTC. Its translation is CASSQTGPRRGYTF.

The chain is built from TRBV5-1 and TRBJ1-2; D is perhaps TRBD1 (5 bases). Germline values: CDR1 SGHRS, CDR2 YFSETQ. The CDR3 runs 14 residues. The V end lost 4 bases, the J end lost 6 bases, and 16 bases lay between the germline ends. The CDR3, as DNA: TGCGCCAGCAGCCGCATCCCGGCAGGGAATGGCTACACCTTC. It yields the protein CASSRIPAGNGYTF.

This chain uses TRBV18 with TRBJ1-1, with D possibly TRBD1 on 5 matching bases. CDR1 is KGHSH, CDR2 LQKENI, per germline. The CDR3 is 14 residues long. V was trimmed by 3 bases and J by 4 bases, leaving 12 bases between them. The CDR3 DNA is TGTGCCAGCTCACCTAGAGCGAGGGGCACTGAAGCTTTCTTT. Translated, it gives CASSPRARGTEAFF.

The gene calls are TRBV10-3 and TRBJ2-7; D might be TRBD1 (6 bases). With 2 bases removed from V and 2 bases from J, the gap between germline ends came to 16 bases. CDR3 length: 16 amino acids. From germline, CDR1 is ENHRY and CDR2 SYGVKD. The CDR3 region has the DNA TGTGCCATCAGTGAGGATACAGGTACAGGGACCTACGAGCAGTACTTC. Translating gives CAISEDTGTGTYEQYF.

The J gene is TRBJ1-2, the V gene TRBV6-1; D gene unclear. The CDR3 runs 11 residues. Trimming cost V 3 bases and J 5 bases, with 4 bases left between them. CDR1 and CDR2 from the germline V gene are MNHNS and SASEGT. CDR3 DNA sequence: TGTGCCAGCAGTGAGAGATATGGCTACACCTTC. Translation gives CASSERYGYTF.

The rearrangement uses TRBV11-3 and TRBJ2-1, with 14 positions matching TRBD2. The CDR3 contains 16 residues. Germline values: CDR1 SGHNT, CDR2 YENEEA. V trimming: 5 bases; J trimming: 8 bases; junction bases outside the gene matches: 8. The CDR3 bases are TGTGCCAGCAGCGAGACGGGACTAGCGGGGGTGGATGAGCAGTTCTTC. Residues: CASSETGLAGVDEQFF.